What follows are 20 T cell receptor beta chains derived from one specimen sequenced in a study of blood T cell repertoires in COVID-19. The method was immunoSEQ multiplex PCR; TCRdb's version includes in-frame clones alone and lacks a portion of them. The sample includes roughly 130,000 clones, 90% seen only once; the top ten take approximately 4.6%. The sequencing sample was made of peripheral blood. All receptors come from a man in his sixties with COVID-19, enrolled during active disease.

This sequence joins TRBV3-1 (or the pseudogene TRBV3-2) and TRBJ2-2, with a tentative D call TRBD2 (6 bases). The germline V gene has CDR1 LGHDT and CDR2 YNNKEL (reference sequence). CDR3 length equals 14 residues. V dropped 1 base and J dropped 6 bases, with 9 bases sitting between them. CDR3 bases: TGTGCCAGCAGCCAAGGGTGGGAGGCCGGGGAGCTGTTTTTT. Protein sequence: CASSQGWEAGELFF.

The J gene is TRBJ1-1, the V gene TRBV12-3 or TRBV12-4; D possibly corresponds to TRBD1 (6 bases). The CDR3 runs to 13 residues. V gave up 6 bases and J gave up 1 base, with 9 bases separating them. The CDR3 coding sequence is TGTGCCAGCAGGGCGACAGGGAACACTGAAGCTTTCTTT. As protein: CASRATGNTEAFF.

The chain couples TRBV5-6 to TRBJ2-7, with 7 bases lining up with TRBD1. J gave up 1 base and V 3 bases, and 4 bases lay outside the gene matches. The germline gives CDR1 SGHDT, CDR2 YYEEEE. This CDR3 spans 14 amino acids. CDR3: CASSSGTASYEQYF. The CDR3 coding sequence is TGTGCCAGCAGCTCCGGGACAGCTTCCTACGAGCAGTACTTC.

The rearrangement links TRBV7-6 to TRBJ2-2, with 8 bases fitting TRBD1. Germline V lookup: CDR1 SGHVS, CDR2 FNYEAQ. J gave up 3 bases and V 5 bases, and 5 bases lay outside the gene matches. This CDR3 region has 15 residues. The CDR3, as DNA: TGTGCCAGCAGCATCCAGGGGGCAGACACCGGGGAGCTGTTTTTT. It specifies CASSIQGADTGELFF.

This chain links TRBV7-2 with TRBJ2-1, with 11 nucleotides matching TRBD2. The CDR3 has 17 amino acids. Germline trimming cut 5 bases from V and 4 bases from J; bases unmatched to any gene: 10. Germline V gene data show CDR1 as SGHTA and CDR2 as FQGNSA. The CDR3 loop is CASSTRLAGTMYNEQFF. The CDR3 DNA follows: TGTGCCAGCAGCACCAGACTAGCGGGAACGATGTACAATGAGCAGTTCTTC. Together with reference TRBV7-2 and TRBJ2-1, the CDR3 gives the full variable domain: GAGVSQSPSNKVTEKGKDVELRCDPISGHTALYWYRQSLGQGLEFLIYFQGNSAPDKSGLPSDRFSAERTGGSVSTLTIQRTQQEDSAVYLCASSTRLAGTMYNEQFFGPGTRLTVL.

The chain is built from TRBV30 and TRBJ1-1; 7 bases match TRBD1. The V gene's germline CDR1 is GTSNPN and CDR2 SVGIG (reference sequence). The CDR3 extends over 15 amino acids. V lost 4 bases to trimming and J lost 4 bases; unmatched junction nucleotides: 12. DNA for the CDR3: TGTGCCTGGAAGCCCAGGGGGTATTGGGGCACTGAAGCTTTCTTT. This sequence encodes CAWKPRGYWGTEAFF.

As concerns this clone: Other DNA variants within this sample encode the same CDR3. J is TRBJ2-2 and V is TRBV2, with D tentatively TRBD1 (5 bases). Germline loops: CDR1 SNHLY, CDR2 FYNNEI. The CDR3 is 14 residues long. V gave up 7 bases and J gave up 2 bases, with 11 bases separating them. The CDR3 DNA reads TGTGCCAGCATAAGAGACAGAAACACCGGGGAGCTGTTTTTT. Protein product: CASIRDRNTGELFF.

V gene TRBV11-2 combines with J gene TRBJ2-5; D unclear. V shed 3 bases and J shed 5 bases, with 7 bases lying between them. Per the germline V gene, CDR1 is SGHAT and CDR2 is FQNNGV. The CDR3 totals 12 residues. CDR3 nucleotide sequence: TGTGCCAGCAGCTTCAGCGAGGAGACCCAGTACTTC. It translates to CASSFSEETQYF.

The chain recombines TRBV19 with TRBJ2-7; 9 nucleotides agree with TRBD1. With 1 base clipped from V and 7 bases from J, the junction kept 11 bases outside the gene matches. Germline lookup yields CDR1 LNHDA and CDR2 SQIVND (reference sequence). The CDR3 is 16 amino acids. CDR3 DNA: TGTGCCAGTAGTATAGCCCCGGGACAGGGAGTCTTGGAGCAGTACTTC. Translation: CASSIAPGQGVLEQYF.

V and J are TRBV19 and TRBJ2-1, with D perhaps TRBD2 (6 bases). Trimming removed 5 bases at V and 11 bases at J, with 10 bases between. CDR1 and CDR2 from the germline V gene are LNHDA and SQIVND (reference sequence). The CDR3 loop spans 11 amino acids. CDR3 in amino acids: CASSAGTKQFF. The DNA of the CDR3 is TGTGCCAGTAGTGCGGGGACCAAGCAGTTCTTC.

V gene TRBV12-3 or TRBV12-4 combines with J gene TRBJ2-5; D uncertain. The CDR3 has 13 residues. V lost 7 bases and J lost 0, with 9 bases in between. The CDR3 sequence: CASTDSYQETQYF. The CDR3 DNA reads TGTGCCAGCACCGACTCGTACCAAGAGACCCAGTACTTC.

This rearrangement joins TRBV10-1 to TRBJ1-1; 9 nucleotides align to TRBD1. The CDR3 is 15 amino acids. The J segment lost 3 bases and the V segment lost 3 bases, leaving 5 bases of the junction unmatched. Germline-derived CDR1 and CDR2 are WNHNN and SYGVQD (reference sequence). This chain's CDR3 is CASSDQDRGYTEAFF. CDR3 coding DNA: TGCGCCAGCAGTGACCAGGACAGGGGTTACACTGAAGCTTTCTTT.

The V gene is TRBV6-5, the J gene TRBJ1-1, with D uncertain. The CDR3 consists of 11 residues. V gave up 7 bases and J gave up 4 bases, with 7 bases separating them. Germline lookup yields CDR1 MNHEY and CDR2 SVGAGI. CDR3 nucleotide sequence: TGTGCCAGCACCCGAGGCACTGAAGCTTTCTTT. As protein: CASTRGTEAFF.

The rearrangement links TRBV28 to TRBJ2-7; possibly TRBD2 for D (6 bases). V lost 8 bases, J lost 5 bases, and 19 bases lay in between. The CDR3 length is 14 residues. Germline assignment: CDR1 MDHEN and CDR2 SYDVKM. CDR3 bases: TGTGCCAGCCTCCCGGGGGTGGGCTTCGACGAGCAGTACTTC. Translating it yields CASLPGVGFDEQYF.

The V gene is TRBV30, the J gene TRBJ1-5, with D uncertain. Trimming removed 2 bases at V and 7 bases at J, with 15 bases between. The CDR3 has 14 amino acids. The germline V gene has CDR1 GTSNPN and CDR2 SVGIG (reference sequence). This chain's CDR3 is CAWSLSRLGQPQHF. The CDR3 DNA sequence: TGTGCCTGGAGTTTAAGCAGGTTGGGCCAGCCCCAGCATTTT.

The chain combines TRBV30 with TRBJ1-1, with D hard to call. The CDR3 covers 15 residues. Germline V gene lookup returns CDR1 GTSNPN and CDR2 SVGIG (reference sequence). V was clipped by 2 bases and J by 5 bases, with 18 bases between them. The CDR3 is CAWSPPKVAETEAFF. The CDR3 coding sequence is TGTGCCTGGAGTCCTCCCAAGGTGGCGGAGACTGAAGCTTTCTTT.

This clone was observed once. V and J are TRBV18 and TRBJ1-1; D is unclear. This CDR3 is built from 13 residues. From germline, CDR1 is KGHSH and CDR2 LQKENI. V gave up 5 bases and J gave up 7 bases, with 14 bases separating them. The DNA for the CDR3 is TGTGCCAGCTCAGGATGGAGCGAAGTTGAAGCTTTCTTT. Amino acids: CASSGWSEVEAFF.

This chain uses TRBV2 with TRBJ2-1; 7 nucleotides agree with TRBD1. CDR1 is SNHLY and CDR2 is FYNNEI in the germline V gene. The CDR3 is 14 residues long. The V segment lost 6 bases and the J segment 2 bases; nucleotides outside the gene matches: 4. For the CDR3, the DNA is TGTGCCAGCAGGCCCGGGACAGCCTACAATGAGCAGTTCTTC. The encoded protein is CASRPGTAYNEQFF.

The chain employs TRBV5-8 and TRBJ2-5; the D is unclear. Germline V gene data show CDR1 as SGHTS and CDR2 as YDEGEE. The CDR3 has 12 residues. Trimming left V 1 base short and J 5 bases short, with 6 bases between. CDR3 in amino acids: CASSLSRETQYF. DNA of the CDR3: TGTGCCAGCAGCTTGTCGCGGGAGACCCAGTACTTC.

In DNA, the CDR3 is TGCGCCAGCAAACTGGGACAGGGCTCCTACGAGCAGTACTTC. Its protein is CASKLGQGSYEQYF. V gene TRBV4-1 combines with J gene TRBJ2-7, with 9 nucleotides matching TRBD1. Germline V gene sequence: CDR1 MGHRA, CDR2 YSYEKL. J lost 0 bases, V lost 7 bases, and 4 bases had no gene match. This CDR3 is built from 14 residues.